Listed below are T cell receptor beta chains from one sample, sequenced in a study of cytomegalovirus exposure and HLA in healthy donors. This table comes from immunoSEQ multiplex PCR, and its TCRdb copy is limited to in-frame clones, with some not included. The repertoire includes around 99,000 clones, around 70% of them detected once, and 5.4% sits in the top ten. The material sequenced was PBMCs. These receptors all stem from an older woman in good health and CMV-seropositive. The CDR3 runs from the conserved cysteine through the conserved F or W. The D gene is left open where the match is weak. A clone size is listed for some rows: how often the clone was seen (once, few, many), or a class if it is expanded.

abundance: NA; j_gene: TRBJ2-5; d_gene: TRBD2; v_gene: TRBV4-2; CDR3nt: TGTGCCAGCAGCCAAGAGGCCACTAGCGGGGGTTTAGAGACCCAGTACTTC; CDR3aa: CASSQEATSGGLETQYF
abundance: NA; j_gene: TRBJ1-6; d_gene: NA; v_gene: TRBV30; CDR3nt: TGTGCCTGGAGTGGGGTGAGGGGGGGGAATTCACCCCTCCACTTT; CDR3aa: CAWSGVRGGNSPLHF
abundance: once; j_gene: TRBJ2-5; d_gene: TRBD2; v_gene: TRBV7-6; CDR3nt: TGTGCCAGCAGCTTAGTGAGGACTAGCGGGAAAGAGACCCAGTACTTC; CDR3aa: CASSLVRTSGKETQYF
abundance: NA; j_gene: TRBJ1-5; d_gene: NA; v_gene: TRBV2; CDR3nt: TGTGCCAGCAGTACAAATCAGGGGCCCCCTGCTTTT; CDR3aa: CASSTNQGPPAF
abundance: NA; j_gene: TRBJ1-2; d_gene: TRBD1; v_gene: TRBV19; CDR3nt: TGTGCCAGTAGCTCCCAACAAGGGGGCGGTTTCTATGGCTACACCTTC; CDR3aa: CASSSQQGGGFYGYTF
abundance: NA; j_gene: TRBJ2-5; d_gene: NA; v_gene: TRBV7-7; CDR3nt: TGTGCCAGCTCGGCCTCCAGCGGAGAGACCCAGTACTTC; CDR3aa: CASSASSGETQYF
abundance: once; j_gene: TRBJ1-1; d_gene: TRBD1; v_gene: TRBV19; CDR3nt: TGTGCCAGTAGTATTACAGGGGTTCGCACTGAAGCTTTCTTT; CDR3aa: CASSITGVRTEAFF
abundance: NA; j_gene: TRBJ1-4; d_gene: NA; v_gene: TRBV5-1; CDR3nt: TGCGCCAGCAGCTTTGGGGGGACGACTAATGAAAAACTGTTTTTT; CDR3aa: CASSFGGTTNEKLFF
abundance: NA; j_gene: TRBJ1-2; d_gene: NA; v_gene: TRBV27; CDR3nt: TGTGCCAGCAGACCTCGTTACAACAGAAATAACTATGGCTACACCTTC; CDR3aa: CASRPRYNRNNYGYTF
abundance: NA; j_gene: TRBJ2-5; d_gene: NA; v_gene: TRBV27; CDR3nt: TGTGCCAGCAGTCCAGTGGCGGGCGGGGAGACCCAGTACTTC; CDR3aa: CASSPVAGGETQYF
abundance: few; j_gene: TRBJ2-3; d_gene: NA; v_gene: TRBV2; CDR3nt: TGTGCCAGCGATGGGACTTTGAGAGAGGACACAGATACGCAGTATTTT; CDR3aa: CASDGTLREDTDTQYF
abundance: NA; j_gene: TRBJ2-7; d_gene: NA; v_gene: TRBV9; CDR3nt: TGTGCCAGCAGCCAAGCCGCGGCAGCGACCTACGAGCAGTACTTC; CDR3aa: CASSQAAAATYEQYF
abundance: NA; j_gene: TRBJ2-7; d_gene: TRBD1; v_gene: TRBV5-1; CDR3nt: TGCGCCAGCAGCCCCGGGACAGGGCCCTACGAGCAGTACTTC; CDR3aa: CASSPGTGPYEQYF
abundance: NA; j_gene: TRBJ2-2; d_gene: TRBD1; v_gene: TRBV14; CDR3nt: TGTGCCAGCAGCCAATACCGGGACAGGGACACCGGGGAGCTGTTTTTT; CDR3aa: CASSQYRDRDTGELFF
abundance: NA; j_gene: TRBJ1-1; d_gene: NA; v_gene: TRBV7-9; CDR3nt: TGTGCCAGCAGCTTAGATGGGCAGCTGAACACTGAAGCTTTCTTT; CDR3aa: CASSLDGQLNTEAFF
abundance: NA; j_gene: TRBJ1-3; d_gene: NA; v_gene: TRBV6-5; CDR3nt: TGTGCCAGCAGAGATGACATCTCTGGAAACACCATATATTTT; CDR3aa: CASRDDISGNTIYF
abundance: NA; j_gene: TRBJ2-7; d_gene: NA; v_gene: TRBV12-5; CDR3nt: TGTGCTAGTGGTTTGGTACCAGACGGGTTCGAGCAGTACTTC; CDR3aa: CASGLVPDGFEQYF
abundance: NA; j_gene: TRBJ2-7; d_gene: TRBD1; v_gene: TRBV7-9; CDR3nt: TGTGCCAGCAGCTTAGACAGGGGAGACGAGCAGTACTTC; CDR3aa: CASSLDRGDEQYF
abundance: NA; j_gene: TRBJ2-3; d_gene: NA; v_gene: TRBV19; CDR3nt: TGTGCCAGTAGTATGAGTGGCACAGATACGCAGTATTTT; CDR3aa: CASSMSGTDTQYF
abundance: NA; j_gene: TRBJ2-7; d_gene: TRBD1; v_gene: TRBV5-8; CDR3nt: TGTGCCAGCAGCTGGGAAGGGGGCGGCTACGAGCAGTACTTC; CDR3aa: CASSWEGGGYEQYF
abundance: few; j_gene: TRBJ2-1; d_gene: TRBD1; v_gene: TRBV27; CDR3nt: TGTGCCAGCAGTTTAGGGACAGGCGTTCCGTACAATGAGCAGTTCTTC; CDR3aa: CASSLGTGVPYNEQFF
abundance: few; j_gene: TRBJ2-7; d_gene: TRBD1; v_gene: TRBV19; CDR3nt: TGTGCCAGTGGGTTCAGGGGGCAAAGCGAGCAGTACTTC; CDR3aa: CASGFRGQSEQYF
abundance: NA; j_gene: TRBJ1-2; d_gene: NA; v_gene: TRBV4-1; CDR3nt: TGCGCCAGCAGCCAAGGGCCCTATGGCTACACCTTC; CDR3aa: CASSQGPYGYTF
abundance: few; j_gene: TRBJ2-2; d_gene: NA; v_gene: TRBV5-1; CDR3nt: TGCGCCAGCAGCGTCGAAGCAGGGGGGTTTGGGGAGCTGTTTTTT; CDR3aa: CASSVEAGGFGELFF
abundance: NA; j_gene: TRBJ2-2; d_gene: TRBD1; v_gene: TRBV5-1; CDR3nt: TGCGCCAGCAGCTTGGGACTTCCGGGACAGGGGGGTACCGGGGAGCTGTTTTTT; CDR3aa: CASSLGLPGQGGTGELFF
abundance: NA; j_gene: TRBJ2-7; d_gene: TRBD1; v_gene: TRBV5-1; CDR3nt: TGCGCCAGCAGCACCGGGACAGTCGCCTACGAGCAGTACTTC; CDR3aa: CASSTGTVAYEQYF
abundance: NA; j_gene: TRBJ1-2; d_gene: TRBD1; v_gene: TRBV5-4; CDR3nt: TGTGCCAGCAGCTTGGGACAGGGGGAACGCTATGGCTACACCTTC; CDR3aa: CASSLGQGERYGYTF
abundance: NA; j_gene: TRBJ2-7; d_gene: TRBD1; v_gene: TRBV2; CDR3nt: TGTGCCAGCAGTGGACAGGGCGCCTACGAGCAGTACTTC; CDR3aa: CASSGQGAYEQYF
abundance: NA; j_gene: TRBJ2-3; d_gene: NA; v_gene: TRBV5-1; CDR3nt: TGCGCCAGCAGCCTCGGACATCAATCTAGCACAGATACGCAGTATTTT; CDR3aa: CASSLGHQSSTDTQYF
abundance: NA; j_gene: TRBJ2-5; d_gene: TRBD1; v_gene: TRBV14; CDR3nt: TGTGCCAGCAGCCAAAGAGGAATGACAGGGATTTTCGAGACCCAGTACTTC; CDR3aa: CASSQRGMTGIFETQYF
abundance: NA; j_gene: TRBJ1-2; d_gene: TRBD1; v_gene: TRBV30; CDR3nt: TGTGCCTGGGCCCCGACAGGGCCCTATGGCTACACCTTC; CDR3aa: CAWAPTGPYGYTF
abundance: once; j_gene: TRBJ2-3; d_gene: TRBD1; v_gene: TRBV19; CDR3nt: TGTGCCAGTACCTCCTCGACAGGGGCGGTAGATACGCAGTATTTT; CDR3aa: CASTSSTGAVDTQYF
abundance: NA; j_gene: TRBJ2-7; d_gene: NA; v_gene: TRBV6-5; CDR3nt: TGTGCCAGCAGTTACTCGAGGAACTCATACGAGCAGTACTTC; CDR3aa: CASSYSRNSYEQYF
abundance: NA; j_gene: TRBJ1-4; d_gene: NA; v_gene: TRBV2; CDR3nt: TGTGCCCTCGAACCGAGAACGGGGGAAAAACTGTTTTTT; CDR3aa: CALEPRTGEKLFF
abundance: NA; j_gene: TRBJ2-7; d_gene: TRBD2; v_gene: TRBV7-2; CDR3nt: TGTGCCAGCACCAATCCCCCGGGGCGGGGGGCTTCCTACGAGCAGTACTTC; CDR3aa: CASTNPPGRGASYEQYF
abundance: few; j_gene: TRBJ2-7; d_gene: NA; v_gene: TRBV18; CDR3nt: TGTGCCAGCTCACCTCTAGCCTTAAGTTTCGGTTTCGAGCAGTACTTC; CDR3aa: CASSPLALSFGFEQYF
abundance: NA; j_gene: TRBJ2-2; d_gene: NA; v_gene: TRBV30; CDR3nt: TGTGCCTGGACTAGACTAACCTCGAACACCGGGGAGCTGTTTTTT; CDR3aa: CAWTRLTSNTGELFF
abundance: NA; j_gene: TRBJ2-7; d_gene: TRBD1; v_gene: TRBV6-1; CDR3nt: TGTGCCAGCACGGACAGGGAATACGAGCAGTACTTC; CDR3aa: CASTDREYEQYF
abundance: NA; j_gene: TRBJ2-3; d_gene: NA; v_gene: TRBV9; CDR3nt: TGTGCCAGCAGCGTGTTCGGGGAAGGCACAGATACGCAGTATTTT; CDR3aa: CASSVFGEGTDTQYF